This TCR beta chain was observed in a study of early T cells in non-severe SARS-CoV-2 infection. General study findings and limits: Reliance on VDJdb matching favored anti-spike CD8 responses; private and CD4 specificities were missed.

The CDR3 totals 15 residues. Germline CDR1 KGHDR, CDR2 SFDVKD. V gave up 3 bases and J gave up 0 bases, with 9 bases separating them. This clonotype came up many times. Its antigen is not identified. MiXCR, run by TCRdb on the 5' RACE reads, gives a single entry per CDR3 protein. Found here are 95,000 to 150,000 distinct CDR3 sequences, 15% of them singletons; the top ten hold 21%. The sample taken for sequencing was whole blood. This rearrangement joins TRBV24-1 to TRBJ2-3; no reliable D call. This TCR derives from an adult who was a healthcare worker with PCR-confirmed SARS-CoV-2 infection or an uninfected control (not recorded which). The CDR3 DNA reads TGTGCCACCAGTGATAGTGGCCACAGCACAGATACGCAGTATTTT. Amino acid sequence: CATSDSGHSTDTQYF.